These T cell receptor beta chains were read from a single sample in a study of vaccination effects on CD4 cells after COVID-19. These TCRs are of unknown antigen specificity. Sequencing used immunoSEQ multiplex PCR; TCRdb keeps in-frame clones, though not all of them. The sample shows tens of thousands of clones, over 70% of them seen only once. This sample comprised CD4+ T cells from PBMCs cultured with HCoV-229E spike peptides, obtained before COVID-19 vaccination. Receptors originate from a human donor who received a COVID-19 vaccine. CDR3s leave out the opening cysteine and the closing phenylalanine or tryptophan.

J,V,CDR3
TRBJ2-7,TRBV5-1,ASSTRSGQGFPYEQY
TRBJ1-2,TRBV19,ASSIDLDGYT
TRBJ2-6,TRBV6-5,ASTYSGANVLT
TRBJ2-5,TRBV12-3/TRBV12-4,ASSATPWTQY
TRBJ1-6,TRBV7-2,ASSFAGVYNSPLH
TRBJ1-4,TRBV2,ASSADRVEKLF
TRBJ2-7,TRBV30,AWRSYEQY
TRBJ2-2,TRBV2,ASGGDRGTGELF
TRBJ2-5,TRBV2,ASRTAGGSETQY
TRBJ2-5,TRBV6-2/TRBV6-3,ASSQRLAGGLSRETQY
TRBJ2-6,TRBV19,ASIQGEAGANVLT
TRBJ1-2,TRBV6-5,ASSTGVGYGYT
TRBJ1-5,TRBV3-1/TRBV3-2,ASSQWTGDNQPQH
TRBJ2-5,TRBV4-1,ASSQGAQETQY
TRBJ1-3,TRBV3-1/TRBV3-2,ASSPPLISGNTIY
TRBJ2-3,TRBV10-3,AIRSSVGTDTQY
TRBJ1-3,TRBV19,ASSVEGGNTIY
TRBJ2-7,TRBV29-1,SVGGEGHEQY
TRBJ2-1,TRBV27,ASSLEDRGPREQF
TRBJ1-3,TRBV7-9,ASSLFGTIY
TRBJ1-1,TRBV10-3,AINRQMNTEAF
TRBJ2-1,TRBV5-1,ASSLGTTSSEQF
TRBJ1-2,TRBV10-1,ASSPGQDYGYT
TRBJ1-1,TRBV6-2/TRBV6-3,ASSYSLAGPNTEAF
TRBJ2-7,TRBV6-2/TRBV6-3,ASSLPSHEQY
TRBJ2-1,TRBV7-2,ASSLGRGIYNEQF
TRBJ2-1,TRBV5-1,ASSLGLAGGQNEQF
TRBJ2-6,TRBV3-1/TRBV3-2,ASSQGGGAGVFGANVLT
TRBJ1-3,TRBV20-1,SASRAGAGNTIY
TRBJ2-3,TRBV3-1/TRBV3-2,ASSQGRGRATQY
TRBJ2-5,TRBV7-2,ASSNGDRETQY
TRBJ2-5,TRBV4-2,ASSQDRTNQETQY
TRBJ2-1,TRBV6-5,ASRSGAIDNEQF
TRBJ2-1,TRBV27,ASSLAFGGDNEQF
TRBJ2-5,TRBV3-1/TRBV3-2,ASSARPGWTQY
TRBJ2-2,TRBV2,ASSEIEVANTGELF
TRBJ2-3,TRBV9,ASSVAAVAGHTDTQY
TRBJ2-1,TRBV19,ASTIGEYRGSYNEQF
TRBJ1-5,TRBV21-1,ASRGPGQNQPQH
TRBJ1-2,TRBV18,ASSPLTGKRTNYGYT
TRBJ1-2,TRBV27,ASSERDRNYGYT
TRBJ2-7,TRBV18,ASSPPARVGQY
TRBJ1-4,TRBV5-4,ASSSFALGGGEKLF
TRBJ2-7,TRBV11-3,ASSLDPGDGQY
TRBJ2-2,TRBV19,ASSLGARTGELF
TRBJ2-1,TRBV18,ASSPPGLGAHEQF
TRBJ2-7,TRBV12-3/TRBV12-4,ASSPSSGSRY